This paragraph covers one T cell receptor beta chain sequence. It lacks a known antigen. No much larger clone exists at a distance of one base, and base qualities are not known. V is shortened by 0 bases, J by 3 bases, and the region joining them spans 9 bases. CDR1 and CDR2 were assigned from the germline V gene as KGHSH and LQKENI. Inclusive of the bounding cysteine and phenylalanine, the CDR3 is 14 residues long. The DNA shown is the 42-base CDR3, in frame from base 1. Library prep was done by the immunoSEQ multiplex PCR assay. In its TCRdb copy, this immuneACCESS table keeps in-frame sequences only and misses some clones. Where compared with another copy, unresolved V genes explain less than half of these, and the others have no known cause. This sample is represented by about 65,000 clones; 90% of them were singletons. The top ten clonotypes cover 1% to 1.5% of the sample. The source of the sample is a study of control samples from healthy donors and cancer patients (dated by TCRdb to the early 2020s).

This receptor chain uses TRBV18 and TRBJ2-7; no D gene call is confident. The material sequenced was PBMCs. The clonotype was recovered from a woman aged 50 to 65 with colorectal cancer. In nucleotides, the sequence is TGTGCCAGCTCACCACCGTACAGCAACTACGAGCAGTACTTC. This yields the protein CASSPPYSNYEQYF.